This is a list of T cell receptor beta chains from one sample in a study of CD8 T cells in ankylosing spondylitis. TCRdb processed the 5' RACE reads anew with MiXCR; each CDR3 protein has one entry. The profile shows about 750,000 distinct CDR3 sequences, 19% of them singletons. Sequences were obtained from blood, either unsorted or a sorted T cell fraction (not recorded which). These receptors all stem from a male donor with ankylosing spondylitis. Both conserved end residues are part of each CDR3. The D gene is left open where the match is weak. Size is omitted from some rows. Given values are once, few, many or a class for expanded clones.

TRBJ2-5 . TRBV10-2 few TGCGCCAGCAGTGAGGACACGACGCAAGAGACCCAGTACTTC CASSEDTTQETQYF
TRBJ2-4 . TRBV7-9 . TGTGCCAGCAGCGCATCTAGGACTGACAAAAAAAACATTCAGTACTTC CASSASRTDKKNIQYF
TRBJ1-5 . TRBV7-2 . TGTGCCAGCAGCTTCGTGCCGCTTGTGGGTGGTTGGGACCGGGACAAAAGACAGCCCCAGCATTTT CASSFVPLVGGWDRDKRQPQHF
TRBJ2-3 . TRBV12-3/TRBV12-4 . TGTGCCAGCGGAATGGGGCAGTCTAGGGGAGATACGCAGTATTTT CASGMGQSRGDTQYF
TRBJ2-2 . TRBV12-3/TRBV12-4 many TGTGCCACCCAGATGGCGTTACGGACCGGGGAGCTGTTTTTT CATQMALRTGELFF
TRBJ2-5 . TRBV20-1 . TGCAGTGCTAGCGGGTCCCAAGAGACCCAGTACTTC CSASGSQETQYF
TRBJ2-7 TRBD1 TRBV12-3/TRBV12-4 many TGTGCCAGCAGCCCCCAGGGGGCCTCCTACGAGCAGTACTTC CASSPQGASYEQYF
TRBJ2-7 . TRBV12-3/TRBV12-4 few TGTGCCAGCAGTTTTTCCAGAACCTACGAGCAGTACTTC CASSFSRTYEQYF
TRBJ1-5 . TRBV9 . TGTGCCAGCAGTCGGACCAGCAATCAGCCCCAGCATTTT CASSRTSNQPQHF
TRBJ1-2 . TRBV12-3/TRBV12-4 many TGTGCCAGCAGTTTTTTAGGGCGTGGCTACACCTTC CASSFLGRGYTF
TRBJ2-4 . TRBV20-1 . TGCAGTGTTCGGCGACCGCAGGACAAAAACATTCAGTACTTC CSVRRPQDKNIQYF
TRBJ2-7 TRBD2 TRBV20-1 . TGCAGTGCTAGAGGGGGCGGGCGGGAGTCCTACGAGCAGTACTTC CSARGGGRESYEQYF
TRBJ1-1 . TRBV25-1 few TGTGCCAGCAGTGAGCTCCTCTTGGGGGACACTGAAGCTTTCTTT CASSELLLGDTEAFF
TRBJ2-3 . TRBV4-2 many TGTGCCAGCAGCCAAGAGACGGGATACACAGATACGCAGTATTTT CASSQETGYTDTQYF
TRBJ1-1 . TRBV19 few TGTGCCAGTAGTACGGGAGGCAGAGGGGTGAACACTGAAGCTTTCTTT CASSTGGRGVNTEAFF
TRBJ2-1 TRBD2 TRBV28 . TGTGCCAGCAGCAGGCGGGGGACTGAGCAGTTCTTC CASSRRGTEQFF
TRBJ1-5 . TRBV12-3/TRBV12-4 . TGTGCCAGCAGTTTTATGGGGGGCCCGGAGCCCCAGCATTTT CASSFMGGPEPQHF
TRBJ2-3 TRBD2 TRBV29-1 . TGCAGCGTTCTGGGGACTAGCGGGAGGGCTAGCACAGATACGCAGTATTTT CSVLGTSGRASTDTQYF
TRBJ1-5 . TRBV30 . TGTGCCTGGAGTGCGGGGCCCATTGGCAATCAGCCCCAGCATTTT CAWSAGPIGNQPQHF
TRBJ2-7 TRBD2 TRBV19 . TGTGCCAGTAGTAAACTAGCGGGAGGCTCCTACGAGCAGTACTTC CASSKLAGGSYEQYF
TRBJ2-2 TRBD1 TRBV5-1 . TGCGCCACTCACACGGGACAGGGGCGCCCCGGGGAGCTGTTTTTT CATHTGQGRPGELFF
TRBJ1-6 . TRBV5-1 . TGCGCCAGCAGCTTGGAGTCGAGCTCCTATAATTCACCCCTCCACTTT CASSLESSSYNSPLHF
TRBJ1-5 . TRBV2 . TGTGCCAGCAGTGAAGGGCAGGGAAACAATCAGCCCCAGCATTTT CASSEGQGNNQPQHF
TRBJ2-7 . TRBV20-1 . TGCAGTAGGGACCGCGGAGACGAGCAGTACTTC CSRDRGDEQYF
TRBJ2-7 TRBD1 TRBV5-1 . TGCGCCAGCAGCTTTCTCGGGACAGGGGACGCCGAGCAGTACTTC CASSFLGTGDAEQYF
TRBJ1-1 . TRBV7-8 . TGTGCCAGCAGCTTAACACTTACCACTGAAGCTTTCTTT CASSLTLTTEAFF
TRBJ1-2 . TRBV7-9 few TGTGCCAGCAGCAGAATCCCCGCACCCTACTATGGCTACACCTTC CASSRIPAPYYGYTF
TRBJ2-3 TRBD1 TRBV12-3/TRBV12-4 few TGTGCCAGCAGTTTAAAGGGGACAGGGCCCCCCGCAGATACGCAGTATTTT CASSLKGTGPPADTQYF
TRBJ1-2 . TRBV4-1 . TGCGCCAGCAGCCAGATAGTACAGAGCTCTTCCTATGGCTACACCTTC CASSQIVQSSSYGYTF
TRBJ2-7 TRBD1 TRBV20-1 few TGCAGTGCTAGAGGGACAGGGAAAATCTACGAGCAGTACTTC CSARGTGKIYEQYF
TRBJ2-2 . TRBV7-9 many TGTGCCAGCAGCTTACAGGGCAGGAACACCGGGGAGCTGTTTTTT CASSLQGRNTGELFF
TRBJ2-1 . TRBV7-9 . TGTGCCAGCGAAACTAGGACCGCCCGCTCCTACAATGAGCAGTTCTTC CASETRTARSYNEQFF
TRBJ2-5 TRBD2 TRBV10-3 . TGTGCCATCAGTGTAGCTGGACTAGCGTTTGAAGAGACCCAGTACTTC CAISVAGLAFEETQYF
TRBJ1-1 . TRBV9 . TGTGCCAGCAGCGTAGGGGGTCCGAACACTGAAGCTTTCTTT CASSVGGPNTEAFF
TRBJ2-1 TRBD1 TRBV20-1 . TGCAGTGCTAGAGATCTGGGACAGCTAAACAATGAGCAGTTCTTC CSARDLGQLNNEQFF
TRBJ2-1 TRBD2 TRBV7-9 . TGTGCCAGCAGCTTAGATGGGACTAGCGGGAGGGGTGAGCAGTTCTTC CASSLDGTSGRGEQFF
TRBJ1-3 TRBD1 TRBV10-3 many TGTGCCATCGGGACAGGGGCTGGAAACACCATATATTTT CAIGTGAGNTIYF
TRBJ2-3 TRBD2 TRBV4-2 few TGTGCCAGCAGCCAAGCCGTTGCGACTAGCGGGAAAACAGATACGCAGTATTTT CASSQAVATSGKTDTQYF
TRBJ1-6 TRBD1 TRBV15 few TGTGCCACCAGCAGAGCAGGGGGCCGGAATTCACCCCTCCACTTT CATSRAGGRNSPLHF
TRBJ2-7 . TRBV6-1 few TGTGCCAGCAGACCAACAAGGCCCTACGAGCAGTACTTC CASRPTRPYEQYF
TRBJ2-1 TRBD2 TRBV27 . TGTGCCAGCAGTCCGCCCACTAGCGGGAGAGGAATTGAGCAGTTCTTC CASSPPTSGRGIEQFF
TRBJ1-1 TRBD1 TRBV7-8 few TGTGCCAGCAGCCCTAGACAGGGAAAGAACACTGAAGCTTTCTTT CASSPRQGKNTEAFF
TRBJ1-2 . TRBV9 few TGTGCCAGCAGCTGGGACGTCGAGGGGTATGGCTACACCTTC CASSWDVEGYGYTF
TRBJ1-5 . TRBV20-1 few TGCAGTGCTAGTGTCCCCCCCAATCAGCCCCAGCATTTT CSASVPPNQPQHF
TRBJ2-2 . TRBV7-9 few TGTGCCAGCAGCCCCGGTTCCGAGACCGGGGAGCTGTTTTTT CASSPGSETGELFF
TRBJ2-1 TRBD2 TRBV7-9 . TGTGCCAGCAGCAGGACCACGGGACTACATGAGCAGTTCTTC CASSRTTGLHEQFF
TRBJ2-3 . TRBV12-3/TRBV12-4 many TGTGCCAGCAGTTTAGCTAACAAACAGGCCTCGCAGTATTTT CASSLANKQASQYF
TRBJ1-2 TRBD1 TRBV10-3 . TGTGCCATCAGTAAACAGGGGATTAACTATGGCTACACCTTC CAISKQGINYGYTF
TRBJ1-2 . TRBV9 many TGTGCCAGCAGCCCGGACGGTCAGAACTATGGCTACACCTTC CASSPDGQNYGYTF
TRBJ2-1 TRBD2 TRBV7-9 . TGTGCCAGCAGCTGGGGACTAGCGGAGAACAATGAGCAGTTCTTC CASSWGLAENNEQFF
TRBJ1-1 . TRBV28 few TGTGCCAGCAGTTTCTATCCAGGGTACGTGAACACTGAAGCTTTCTTT CASSFYPGYVNTEAFF
TRBJ2-5 . TRBV28 . TGTGCCAGCAGTAGTACCGGGACGGTGGCCGAGACCCAGTACTTC CASSSTGTVAETQYF
TRBJ2-7 . TRBV9 few TGTGCCAGCAGCGTAGGTGGCAGCAACTACGAGCAGTACTTC CASSVGGSNYEQYF
TRBJ2-1 TRBD2 TRBV6-1 once TGTGCCAGCAGTGAAGCCGGCCGCGGGGGGGCTGGAGGGCAGTTCTTC CASSEAGRGGAGGQFF
TRBJ1-2 . TRBV20-1 few TGCAGTGCTAGATACGGACAGCGAACCGAATATAACTATGGCTACACCTTC CSARYGQRTEYNYGYTF